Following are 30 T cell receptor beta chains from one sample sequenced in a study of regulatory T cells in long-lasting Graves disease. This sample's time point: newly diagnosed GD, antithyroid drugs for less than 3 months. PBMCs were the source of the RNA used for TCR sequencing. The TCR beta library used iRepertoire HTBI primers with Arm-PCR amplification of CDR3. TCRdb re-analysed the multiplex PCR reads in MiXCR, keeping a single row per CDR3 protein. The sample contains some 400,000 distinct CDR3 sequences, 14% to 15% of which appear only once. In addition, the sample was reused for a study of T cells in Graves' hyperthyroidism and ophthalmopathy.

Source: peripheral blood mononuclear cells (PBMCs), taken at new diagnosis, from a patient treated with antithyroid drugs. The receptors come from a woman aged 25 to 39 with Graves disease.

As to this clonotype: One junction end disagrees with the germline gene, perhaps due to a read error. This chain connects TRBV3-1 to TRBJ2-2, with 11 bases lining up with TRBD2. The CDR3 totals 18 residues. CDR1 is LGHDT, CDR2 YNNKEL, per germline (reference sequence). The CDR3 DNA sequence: TGTGCCGGCAGCCAGTCCTGGACTAGCGGGTCTGGCGCCGGGGAGCTGTTTTTT. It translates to CAGSQSWTSGSGAGELFF.

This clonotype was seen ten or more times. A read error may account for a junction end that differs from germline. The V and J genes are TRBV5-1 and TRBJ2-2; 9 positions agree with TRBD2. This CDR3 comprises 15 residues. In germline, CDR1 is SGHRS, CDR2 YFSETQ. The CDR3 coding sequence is TGTGCCAGCAGTCTAGCGGGAACGAACACCGGGGAGCTGTTTTTT. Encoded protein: CASSLAGTNTGELFF.

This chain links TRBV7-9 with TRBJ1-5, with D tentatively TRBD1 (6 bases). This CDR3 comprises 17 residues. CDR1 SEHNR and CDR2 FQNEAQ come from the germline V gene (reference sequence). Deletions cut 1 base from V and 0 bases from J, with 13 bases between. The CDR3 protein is CASSLGGQGISNQPQHF. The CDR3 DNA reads TGTGCCAGCAGCTTAGGTGGGCAGGGGATTAGCAATCAGCCCCAGCATTTT.

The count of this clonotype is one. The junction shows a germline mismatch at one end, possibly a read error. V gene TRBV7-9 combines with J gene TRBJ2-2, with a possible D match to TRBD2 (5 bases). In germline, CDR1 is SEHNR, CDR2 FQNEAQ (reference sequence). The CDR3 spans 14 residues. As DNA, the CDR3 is TGCGCCAGCAGCCAAGAGCGGCTGGTCGGGGAGCTGTTTTTT. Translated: CASSQERLVGELFF. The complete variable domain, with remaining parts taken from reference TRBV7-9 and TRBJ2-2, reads DTGVSQNPRHKITKRGQNVTFRCDPISEHNRLYWYRQTLGQGPEFLTYFQNEAQLEKSRLLSDRFSAERPKGSFSTLEIQRTEQGDSAMYLCASSQERLVGELFFGEGSRLTVL.

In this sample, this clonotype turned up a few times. The CDR3 sequence: CASSVASTSGRIINYNEQFF. The CDR3, as DNA: TGTGCCAGCAGCGTAGCTTCGACTAGCGGGAGGATAATAAACTACAATGAGCAGTTCTTC. V and J are TRBV9 and TRBJ2-1; 13 nucleotides align to TRBD2. Germline CDR1 reads SGDLS; CDR2 reads YYNGEE. J gave up 3 bases and V 0 bases, and 12 bases lay outside the gene matches. The CDR3 length is 20 residues.

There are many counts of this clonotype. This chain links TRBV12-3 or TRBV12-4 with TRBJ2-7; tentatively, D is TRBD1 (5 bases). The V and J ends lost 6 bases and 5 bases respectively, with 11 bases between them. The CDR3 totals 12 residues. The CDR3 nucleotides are TGTGCCAGCAGCCCCGACAGCAACGAGCAGTACTTC. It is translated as CASSPDSNEQYF.

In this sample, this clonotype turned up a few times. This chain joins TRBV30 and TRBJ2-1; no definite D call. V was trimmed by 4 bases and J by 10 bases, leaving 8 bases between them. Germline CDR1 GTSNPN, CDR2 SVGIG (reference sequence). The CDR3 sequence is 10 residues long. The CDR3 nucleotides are TGTGCCTGGATGGGTGGAGAGCAGTTCTTC. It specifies CAWMGGEQFF.

The CDR3: CASSSGRSSYEQYF. Written as DNA, the CDR3 is TGTGCCAGTAGTTCTGGACGTAGCTCCTACGAGCAGTACTTC. J is TRBJ2-7 and V is TRBV19; D remains ambiguous. V dropped 5 bases and J dropped 0 bases, with 11 bases sitting between them. Germline CDR1 and CDR2: LNHDA and SQIVND (reference sequence). This CDR3 is built from 14 residues. The full variable domain, its missing parts supplied by reference TRBV19 and TRBJ2-7, is DGGITQSPKYLFRKEGQNVTLSCEQNLNHDAMYWYRQDPGQGLRLIYYSQIVNDFQKGDIAEGYSVSREKKESFPLTVTSAQKNPTAFYLCASSSGRSSYEQYFGPGTRLTVT.

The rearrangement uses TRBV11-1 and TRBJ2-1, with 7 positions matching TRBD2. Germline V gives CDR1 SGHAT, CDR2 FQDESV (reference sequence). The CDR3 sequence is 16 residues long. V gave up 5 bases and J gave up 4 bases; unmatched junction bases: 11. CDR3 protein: CASSQLGSSGYNEQFF. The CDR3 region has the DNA TGTGCCAGCAGCCAACTCGGGTCTAGCGGATACAATGAGCAGTTCTTC.

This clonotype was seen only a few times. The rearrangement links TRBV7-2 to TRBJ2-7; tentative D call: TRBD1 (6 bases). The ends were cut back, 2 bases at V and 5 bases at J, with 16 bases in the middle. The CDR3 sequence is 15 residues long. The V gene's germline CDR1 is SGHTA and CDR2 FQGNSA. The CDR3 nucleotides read TGTGCCAGCAGCTTATCGACCGGGACAATCGACGAGCAGTACTTC. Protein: CASSLSTGTIDEQYF.

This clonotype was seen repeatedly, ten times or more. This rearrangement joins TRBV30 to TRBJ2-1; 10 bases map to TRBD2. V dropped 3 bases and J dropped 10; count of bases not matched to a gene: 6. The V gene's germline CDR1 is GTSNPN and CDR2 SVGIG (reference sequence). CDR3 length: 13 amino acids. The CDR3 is CAWSASGRGEQFF. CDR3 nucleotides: TGTGCCTGGAGCGCTAGCGGGAGAGGGGAGCAGTTCTTC. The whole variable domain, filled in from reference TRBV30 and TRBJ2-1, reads SQTIHQWPATLVQPVGSPLSLECTVEGTSNPNLYWYRQAAGRGLQLLFYSVGIGQISSEVPQNLSASRPQDRQFILSSKKLLLSDSGFYLCAWSASGRGEQFFGPGTRLTVL.

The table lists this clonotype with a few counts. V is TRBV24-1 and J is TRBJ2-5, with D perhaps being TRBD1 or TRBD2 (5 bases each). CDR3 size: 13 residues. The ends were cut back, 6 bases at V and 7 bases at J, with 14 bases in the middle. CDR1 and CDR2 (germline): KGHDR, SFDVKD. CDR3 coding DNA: TGTGCCACCAGTCTAGGGGAGAGGGGGACCCAGTACTTC. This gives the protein CATSLGERGTQYF.

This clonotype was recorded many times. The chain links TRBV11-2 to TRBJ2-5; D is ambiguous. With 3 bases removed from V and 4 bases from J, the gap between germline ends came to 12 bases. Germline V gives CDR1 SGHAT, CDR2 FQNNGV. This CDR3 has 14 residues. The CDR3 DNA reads TGTGCCAGCAGCTTGGGATTTCTTTTAGAGACCCAGTACTTC. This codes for CASSLGFLLETQYF.

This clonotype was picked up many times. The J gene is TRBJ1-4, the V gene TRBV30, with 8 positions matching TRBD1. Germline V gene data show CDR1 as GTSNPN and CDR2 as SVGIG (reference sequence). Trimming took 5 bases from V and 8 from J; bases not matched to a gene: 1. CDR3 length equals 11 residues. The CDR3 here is CAWQGAEKLFF. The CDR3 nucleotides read TGTGCCTGGCAGGGGGCAGAAAAACTGTTTTTT.

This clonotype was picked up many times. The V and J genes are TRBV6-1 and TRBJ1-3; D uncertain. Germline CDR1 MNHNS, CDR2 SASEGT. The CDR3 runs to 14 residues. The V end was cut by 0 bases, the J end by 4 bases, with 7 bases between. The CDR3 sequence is CASSEASGGNTIYF. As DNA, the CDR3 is TGTGCCAGCAGTGAAGCCAGCGGCGGAAACACCATATATTTT.

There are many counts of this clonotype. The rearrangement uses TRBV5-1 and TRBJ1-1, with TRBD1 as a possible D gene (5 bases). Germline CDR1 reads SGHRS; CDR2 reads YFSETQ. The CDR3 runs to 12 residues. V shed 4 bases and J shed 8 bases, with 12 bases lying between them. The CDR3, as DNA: TGCGCCAGCAGCCGGGACGAGGGGGAAGCTTTCTTT. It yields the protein CASSRDEGEAFF.

Here the CDR3 reads CASSREQYF. In nucleotides, the CDR3 is TGTGCCAGCTCACGCGAGCAGTATTTT. V and J are TRBV18 and TRBJ2-3; no clear D gene. This CDR3 contains 9 residues. V was pared by 4 bases and J by 11 bases, with 4 bases between. Germline V gene lookup returns CDR1 KGHSH and CDR2 LQKENI.

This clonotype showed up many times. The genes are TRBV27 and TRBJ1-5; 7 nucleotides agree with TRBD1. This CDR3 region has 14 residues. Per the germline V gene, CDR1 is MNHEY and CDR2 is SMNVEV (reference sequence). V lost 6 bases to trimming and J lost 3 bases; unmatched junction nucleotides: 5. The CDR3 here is CASRKQGPNQPQHF. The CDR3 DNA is TGTGCCAGCAGGAAACAGGGGCCCAATCAGCCCCAGCATTTT.

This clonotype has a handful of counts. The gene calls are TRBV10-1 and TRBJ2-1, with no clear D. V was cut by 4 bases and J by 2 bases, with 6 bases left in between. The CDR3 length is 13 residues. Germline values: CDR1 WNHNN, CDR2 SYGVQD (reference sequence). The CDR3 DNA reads TGCGCCAGCAGTGGAGTGACCTACAATGAGCAGTTCTTC. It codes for CASSGVTYNEQFF.

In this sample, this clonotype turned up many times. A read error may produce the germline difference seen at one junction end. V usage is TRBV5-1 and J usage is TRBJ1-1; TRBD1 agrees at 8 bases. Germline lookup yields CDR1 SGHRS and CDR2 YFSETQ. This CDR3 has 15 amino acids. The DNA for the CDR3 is TGTGCCAGCAGCTCTCAGGGGGCGATGAACACTGAAGCTTTCTTT. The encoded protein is CASSSQGAMNTEAFF.

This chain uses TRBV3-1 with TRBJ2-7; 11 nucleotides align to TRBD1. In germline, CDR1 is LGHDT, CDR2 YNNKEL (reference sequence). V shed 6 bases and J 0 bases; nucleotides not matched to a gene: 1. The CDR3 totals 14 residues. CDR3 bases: TGTGCCAGCAGGGACAGGGGGCGCTCCTACGAGCAGTACTTC. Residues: CASRDRGRSYEQYF.

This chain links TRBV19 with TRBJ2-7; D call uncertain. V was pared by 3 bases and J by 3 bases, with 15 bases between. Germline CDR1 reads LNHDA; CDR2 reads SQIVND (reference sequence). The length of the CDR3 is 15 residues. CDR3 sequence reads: CASSIGFGSFYEQYF. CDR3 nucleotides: TGTGCCAGTAGTATTGGATTCGGGTCCTTCTACGAGCAGTACTTC.

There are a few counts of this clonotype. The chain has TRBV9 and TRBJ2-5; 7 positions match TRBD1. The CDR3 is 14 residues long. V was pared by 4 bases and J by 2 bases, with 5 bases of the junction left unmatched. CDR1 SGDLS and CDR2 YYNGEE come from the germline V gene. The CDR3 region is CASSTGQDQETQYF. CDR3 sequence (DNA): TGTGCCAGCAGCACAGGACAGGATCAAGAGACCCAGTACTTC.

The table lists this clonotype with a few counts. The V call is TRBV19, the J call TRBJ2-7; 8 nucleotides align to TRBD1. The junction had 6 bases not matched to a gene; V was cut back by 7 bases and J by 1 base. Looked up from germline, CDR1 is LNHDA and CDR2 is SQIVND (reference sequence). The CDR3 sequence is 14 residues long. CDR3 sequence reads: CASTYRQGSYEQYF. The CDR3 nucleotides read TGTGCCAGTACCTATAGACAGGGGTCCTACGAGCAGTACTTC.

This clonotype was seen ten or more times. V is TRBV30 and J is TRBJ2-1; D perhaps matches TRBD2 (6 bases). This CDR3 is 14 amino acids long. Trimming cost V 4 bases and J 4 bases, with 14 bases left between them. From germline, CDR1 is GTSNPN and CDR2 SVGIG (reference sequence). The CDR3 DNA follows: TGTGCCTGGACGGGGGAGGACTCGTACAATGAGCAGTTCTTC. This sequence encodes CAWTGEDSYNEQFF.

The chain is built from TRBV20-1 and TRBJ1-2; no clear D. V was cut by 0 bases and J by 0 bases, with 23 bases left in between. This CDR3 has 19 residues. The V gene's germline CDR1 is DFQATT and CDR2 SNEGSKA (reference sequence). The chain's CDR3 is CSARDGSSPGVRANYGYTF. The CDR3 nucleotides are TGCAGTGCTAGAGATGGGTCAAGCCCAGGCGTCCGAGCTAACTATGGCTACACCTTC.

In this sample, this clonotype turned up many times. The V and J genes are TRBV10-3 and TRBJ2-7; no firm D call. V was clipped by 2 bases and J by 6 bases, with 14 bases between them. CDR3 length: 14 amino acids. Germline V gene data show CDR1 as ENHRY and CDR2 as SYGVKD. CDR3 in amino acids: CAISEVSGNLEQYF. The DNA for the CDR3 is TGTGCCATCAGTGAGGTGTCAGGTAATCTCGAGCAGTACTTC.

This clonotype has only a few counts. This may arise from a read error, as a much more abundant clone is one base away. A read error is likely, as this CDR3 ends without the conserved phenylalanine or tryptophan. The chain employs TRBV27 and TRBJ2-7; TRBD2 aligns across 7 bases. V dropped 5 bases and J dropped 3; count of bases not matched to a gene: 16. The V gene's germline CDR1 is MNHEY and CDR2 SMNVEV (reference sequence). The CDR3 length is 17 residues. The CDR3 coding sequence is TGTGCCAGCAGTCGGACCCCGCAGCGGGGACGCATCTACGAGCAGTACCTC. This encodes CASSRTPQRGRIYEQYL.

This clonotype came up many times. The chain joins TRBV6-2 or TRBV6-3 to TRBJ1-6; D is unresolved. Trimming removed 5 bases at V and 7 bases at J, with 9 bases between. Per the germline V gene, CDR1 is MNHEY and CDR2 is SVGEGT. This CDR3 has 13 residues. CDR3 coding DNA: TGTGCCAGCAGTGAAGCGAGGAATTCACCCCTCCACTTT. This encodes CASSEARNSPLHF.

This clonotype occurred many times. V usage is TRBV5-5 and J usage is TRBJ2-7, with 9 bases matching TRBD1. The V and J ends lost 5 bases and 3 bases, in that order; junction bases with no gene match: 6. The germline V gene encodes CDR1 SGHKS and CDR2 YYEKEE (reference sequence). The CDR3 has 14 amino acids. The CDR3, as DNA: TGTGCCAGCAGTACCCTGGGACAGGGCTACGAGCAGTACTTC. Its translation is CASSTLGQGYEQYF.